Included here is one T cell receptor beta chain sequence, with context. Unstimulated PBMCs were sorted into CD3+CD4+ and CD3+CD8+ populations. This specimen belongs to a study of T cell clones after liver transplantation. Germline CDR1 reads MNHEY; CDR2 reads SMNVEV (reference sequence). V shed 6 bases and J shed 2 bases, with 14 bases lying between them. The CDR3 has 15 amino acids. Repertoires were generated with immunoSEQ multiplex PCR, while TCRdb's copy carries only in-frame clones and drops some. The sample lists about 45,000 clones, 86% seen once, with around 2.5% in the top ten. The clonotype was recovered from a human patient who received a liver transplant. Certain T cells may be donor cells from the graft. Material: CD4+ T cells from blood, obtained 24 months after liver transplant. The chain employs TRBV27 and TRBJ1-3; D is unclear. The CDR3 bases are TGTGCCAGCAGCCCCCTTATGGCTCCTGGAAACACCATATATTTT. This sequence encodes CASSPLMAPGNTIYF.